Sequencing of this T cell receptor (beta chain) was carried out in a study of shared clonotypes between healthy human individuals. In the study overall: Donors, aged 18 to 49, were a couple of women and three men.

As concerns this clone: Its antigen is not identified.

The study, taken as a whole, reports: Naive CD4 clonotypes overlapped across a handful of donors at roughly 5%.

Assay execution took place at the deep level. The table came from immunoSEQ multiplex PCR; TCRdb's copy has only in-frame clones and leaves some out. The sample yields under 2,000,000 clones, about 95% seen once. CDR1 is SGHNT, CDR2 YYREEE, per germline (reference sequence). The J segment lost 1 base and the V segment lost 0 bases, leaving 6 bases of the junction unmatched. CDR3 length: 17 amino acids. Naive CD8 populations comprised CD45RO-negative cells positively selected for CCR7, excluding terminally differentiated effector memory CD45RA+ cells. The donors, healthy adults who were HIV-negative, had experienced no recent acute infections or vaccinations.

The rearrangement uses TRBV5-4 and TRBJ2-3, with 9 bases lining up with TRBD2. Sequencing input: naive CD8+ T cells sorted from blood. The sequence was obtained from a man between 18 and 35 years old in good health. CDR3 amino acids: CASSLGHSGSGTDTQYF. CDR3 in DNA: TGTGCCAGCAGCTTGGGGCATAGCGGGAGCGGCACAGATACGCAGTATTTT.